This record covers a single T cell receptor beta chain. Its binding antigen is unknown. The input lacks base qualities; no much larger clone sits a single base away. This sample was taken from a study of blood T cell repertoires in COVID-19 (dated by TCRdb to the early 2020s). Background for the entire study: The collaborator samples originated in the United States, Italy and Spain and spanned the acute and convalescent phases of COVID-19. Nearly every sample came with metadata listing a de-identified subject ID, COVID-19 status, age in years and sex. Samples were obtained from the ongoing ImmuneRACE study (first 160 participants) and from over 1,000 subjects provided by 6 global collaborators. Subjects who had been exposed to COVID-19, were actively infected with it, or had recovered from it provided the deeply sampled blood TCRbeta repertoires that made up the dataset. The repertoires were released in a freely available public database intended as a resource for research on the immune response to SARS-CoV-2. Where HLA class I and class II types were available, the types were taken from metadata supplied by the sample provider, not from assay-based typing. The material from the prospective study consisted of cDNA or gDNA derived from T cells, B-cell-depleted T cells, or PBMCs. The paper as a whole reports these results and caveats: The quantity of clinical and demographic metadata differed by source and by participant and was supplied without curation.

Trimming costs V 3 bases and J 2 bases, and their ends lie 9 bases apart. The CDR3 runs 14 residues from the cysteine to the phenylalanine. Of all the DNA, just the CDR3 is kept, 42 bases in frame from base 1. Based on the germline V gene, the CDR1 and CDR2 sequences are SGDLS and YYNGEE. TCRbeta CDR3 regions were amplified from genomic DNA using the immunoSEQ Assay, a bias-controlled multiplex PCR. The study's own analysis went as follows. The number of nucleated cells in each sample was estimated from the amplification of reference gene primers within the assay. To quantify the absolute abundance of each unique TCRbeta CDR3 rearrangement, sequence reads were collapsed and filtered. Productive Simpson clonality was computed per sample as the square root of Simpson's diversity index over productive rearrangements. This immuneACCESS table, as held by TCRdb, lists in-frame sequences with V and J called but not all clones. Of the missing ones, under half trace to an unresolved V gene in checked studies; the others have no known cause. V and J calls plus clone size are reproduced from that table; the DNA served to infer D and trimming. The sample has about 170,000 clones on record, approximately 83% of them singletons. About 2.6% of the sample lies in the top ten.

Whole blood was collected in K2EDTA tubes by collaborating institutions according to the institutions' own protocols. Collaborator samples were shipped for TCRbeta analysis as frozen whole blood, isolated PBMCs, or DNA extracted from either sample type. This TCR was sampled from a human donor with acute or convalescent COVID-19. The donor label of this sample is uncertain. The sample was peripheral blood. Rearrangement joined TRBV9 to TRBJ1-3, and possibly TRBD1, on 6 matching bases. In nucleotides, the sequence is TGTGCCAGCAGCGCGACAGGCGCTGGAAACACCATATATTTT. Its protein product is CASSATGAGNTIYF.